This TCR beta chain comes out of a study of cytomegalovirus exposure and HLA in healthy donors. The study's findings and limits: Presence/absence comparisons presumed near-even sequencing depth among donors. Among TCR sequences, most were rare, though some public TCRs appeared in many donors.

Comment on this clone: Its specificity is unknown.

Vbeta (60) and Jbeta (13) primers were used in the PCR. Assay used: immunoSEQ multiplex PCR; TCRdb lists only in-frame clones, some missing. The repertoire holds under 250,000 clones, with just over 75% as singletons. CDR1 and CDR2 (germline): SGHDN, FVKESK. Trimming took off 5 bases at V and 10 bases at J, with 17 bases between the two ends. The CDR3 contains 14 residues. This sequence joins TRBV14 and TRBJ1-4; D is uncertain. This clonotype was sampled from a man younger than 35 in good health and CMV-seronegative. What was sequenced was PBMCs. DNA of the CDR3: TGTGCCAGCAGCTCCACGGGAGGGTTCGGAAAACTGTTTTTT. Residues: CASSSTGGFGKLFF.